This T cell receptor (beta chain) was identified during a study of cytomegalovirus exposure and HLA in healthy donors. PCR amplification relied on 60 Vbeta primers (plus 13 Jbeta primers). Per the study methods: Roughly 11 million shared chains were among some 80 million unique TCR beta chains counted in a later analysis. Here immunoSEQ multiplex PCR was the method, and the copy in TCRdb shows in-frame clones only, minus some. The DNA was the basis for D and trimming; V, J and clone size are from that table. The sample has about 79,000 clones. Trimming left V 0 bases short and J 8 bases short, with 13 bases between. Germline lookup yields CDR1 LGHNA and CDR2 YNFKEQ. The CDR3 covers 14 residues.

The sequenced sample was PBMCs. The chain employs TRBV4-2 and TRBJ1-2; possibly TRBD1 for D (6 bases). The clonotype comes from a young man in good health and CMV-seronegative. CDR3 nucleotides: TGTGCCAGCAGCCAAGATGAGGGGGTCGCAGGCTACACCTTC. Protein sequence: CASSQDEGVAGYTF.